Listed here is a single T cell receptor (beta chain). The target antigen is unknown. As for time point: blood 2 weeks post-SBRT. Treatment meaning: 15 Gy SBRT to primary tumor, nephrectomy 4 weeks later. Clear cell pathology was present in this patient's renal cell carcinoma. The sample is drawn from a study of radiation and T cells in renal cell carcinoma. Study results and limitations: In blood, top tumor clones expanded by 2 weeks, shrinking by 4.

Repertoires were generated with immunoSEQ multiplex PCR, while TCRdb's copy carries only in-frame clones and drops some. The sample comprises tens of thousands of clones, more than 80% of which are singletons, and 25% to 35% rests with the top ten. This material consisted of blood, taken from a patient whose treatment included radiotherapy and nephrectomy. This sequence was found in a woman in her 70s with renal cell carcinoma.

Written as DNA, the CDR3 is TGTGCCAGCAGCCCGGGACAGGGATTTAGTTACGAGCAGTACTTC. This sequence encodes CASSPGQGFSYEQYF. The V and J genes are TRBV5-6 and TRBJ2-7; 9 positions match TRBD1. CDR3 size: 15 residues. Germline-derived CDR1 and CDR2 are SGHDT and YYEEEE. J was trimmed by 4 bases and V by 4 bases; bases with no gene match: 9.